The 22 T cell receptor beta chains below all came from one sample that was sequenced in a study of cytomegalovirus exposure and HLA in healthy donors. The study ran its PCR with 60 Vbeta and 13 Jbeta primers. TCRdb's copy holds only in-frame clones and misses some; the assay was immunoSEQ multiplex PCR. The repertoire includes 200,000 to 250,000 clones, 75% to 85% of them detected once, and 8% sits in the top ten. The source material was PBMCs. These receptors all come from an older woman in good health and CMV-seropositive.

The rearrangement links TRBV21-1 to TRBJ2-1; the D segment call TRBD2 is taken from the table without a DNA check. TRBV21-1 is an annotated pseudogene. This CDR3 contains 14 residues. The CDR3 DNA follows: TGTGCCGCACCCCGCGGGAGGGCGTACAATGAGCAGTTCTTC. As protein: CAAPRGRAYNEQFF.

This chain connects TRBV28 to TRBJ1-5; D possibly corresponds to TRBD1 (5 bases). Per germline, CDR1 MDHEN and CDR2 SYDVKM. Trimming took 2 bases from V and 0 from J, leaving 11 bases between them. The CDR3 has 16 residues. The CDR3 DNA reads as TGTGCCAGCAGTTTAGAGGGACTATATAGCAATCAGCCCCAGCATTTT. Translated: CASSLEGLYSNQPQHF.

CDR3 DNA: TGTGCCAGCAGCGTAGGGGAGATACACACCGGGGAGCTGTTTTTT. Its protein product is CASSVGEIHTGELFF. The chain uses TRBV9 and TRBJ2-2, with D possibly matching TRBD2 (5 bases). The CDR3 sequence is 15 residues long. Germline CDR1 and CDR2: SGDLS and YYNGEE. V gave up 0 bases and J gave up 3 bases, with 9 bases separating them.

The chain combines TRBV5-1 with TRBJ2-1; TRBD2 matches 7 bases. The CDR3 has 12 residues. V dropped 3 bases and J dropped 8; count of bases not matched to a gene: 2. Germline assignment: CDR1 SGHRS and CDR2 YFSETQ. CDR3 protein: CASSWGGDEQFF. For the CDR3, the DNA is TGCGCCAGCAGCTGGGGGGGTGATGAGCAGTTCTTC.

The CDR3 here is CASSIGAGNTEAFF. The CDR3 DNA is TGTGCCAGTAGTATAGGTGCAGGGAACACTGAAGCTTTCTTT. This sequence joins TRBV19 and TRBJ1-1; D gene unclear. CDR1 is LNHDA, CDR2 SQIVND, per germline (reference sequence). V was clipped by 1 base and J by 1 base, with 7 bases between them. This CDR3 contains 14 residues.

The chain uses TRBV10-3 and TRBJ2-1; the D is unclear. Germline V gene sequence: CDR1 ENHRY, CDR2 SYGVKD. Trimming shortened V by 9 bases and J by 0 bases, and 9 bases separated the two germline ends. This CDR3 is 13 amino acids long. The CDR3 loop is CAIWRSSYNEQFF. As DNA, the CDR3 is TGTGCCATTTGGCGGAGCTCCTACAATGAGCAGTTCTTC.

This chain uses TRBV19 with TRBJ2-1; TRBD2 agrees at 10 bases. The CDR3 is made up of 17 amino acids. Trimming cost V 4 bases and J 4 bases; bases outside gene matches: 10. Per germline, CDR1 LNHDA and CDR2 SQIVND (reference sequence). The CDR3 nucleotides read TGTGCCAGTAGTAGCGATCCGGGACTAGCGTTGTACAATGAGCAGTTCTTC. Protein: CASSSDPGLALYNEQFF.

This clone was observed once. The chain couples TRBV9 to TRBJ2-6, with D possibly being TRBD2 (6 bases). This CDR3 region has 19 residues. Germline lookup yields CDR1 SGDLS and CDR2 YYNGEE. V shed 4 bases and J shed 1 base, with 21 bases lying between them. In nucleotides, the CDR3 is TGTGCCAGCAGCTCCCCACGGGACTCAAGAGATTCTGGGGCCAACGTCCTGACTTTC. Amino acids: CASSSPRDSRDSGANVLTF.

The V and J genes are TRBV27 and TRBJ2-7; 11 nucleotides line up with TRBD2. With 2 bases clipped from V and 6 bases from J, the junction kept 12 bases outside the gene matches. Germline V gene sequence: CDR1 MNHEY, CDR2 SMNVEV (reference sequence). This CDR3 is built from 17 residues. CDR3 region: CASSLAPLLAGDSEQYF. DNA of the CDR3: TGTGCCAGCAGTTTAGCCCCGTTACTAGCGGGAGACTCCGAGCAGTACTTC.

The chain is built from TRBV9 and TRBJ2-3; D remains ambiguous. The CDR3 sequence is 13 residues long. V shed 4 bases and J shed 4 bases, with 10 bases lying between them. The germline V gene has CDR1 SGDLS and CDR2 YYNGEE. The CDR3 region has the DNA TGTGCCAGCAGCTACAGCCCCTCAGATACGCAGTATTTT. Protein: CASSYSPSDTQYF.

The V call is TRBV6-6, the J call TRBJ2-3, with 13 nucleotides matching TRBD2. Germline V gene lookup returns CDR1 MNHNY and CDR2 SVGAGI (reference sequence). V dropped 5 bases and J dropped 2; count of bases not matched to a gene: 4. The CDR3 loop spans 16 amino acids. The CDR3 reads CASSKGLAGSTDTQYF. The DNA of the CDR3 is TGTGCCAGCAGTAAGGGACTAGCGGGATCCACAGATACGCAGTATTTT.

The V and J genes are TRBV5-1 and TRBJ2-1, with 13 bases aligning to TRBD2. Germline V CDR1 and CDR2: SGHRS, YFSETQ. The CDR3 is 17 residues long. V shed 3 bases and J 10 bases; nucleotides not matched to a gene: 13. Written as DNA, the CDR3 is TGCGCCAGCAGCTCTACCCTACTAGCGGGAGGGCCGGAGGAGCAGTTCTTC. Translated, it gives CASSSTLLAGGPEEQFF.

The CDR3 nucleotides read TGTGCCAGCAGCTCGGGACTGCGCTCTGGAAACACCATATATTTT. Protein product: CASSSGLRSGNTIYF. The chain has TRBV11-1 and TRBJ1-3, with TRBD1 as a possible D gene (5 bases). This CDR3 comprises 15 residues. V lost 4 bases and J 0 bases, leaving 10 bases between the germline ends. Germline values: CDR1 SGHAT, CDR2 FQDESV (reference sequence).

The table lists this clone with a count of one. The chain is built from TRBV28 and TRBJ2-2; D not resolved. CDR1 and CDR2 from the germline V gene are MDHEN and SYDVKM. V lost 6 bases, J lost 2 bases, and 7 bases lay in between. This CDR3 region has 13 residues. CDR3 protein: CASSLFNTGELFF. The CDR3 nucleotides are TGTGCCAGCAGCCTCTTTAACACCGGGGAGCTGTTTTTT.

The J gene is TRBJ2-7, the V gene TRBV19; TRBD2 is a possible D gene (6 bases). Germline CDR1 reads LNHDA; CDR2 reads SQIVND (reference sequence). Trimming stripped 5 bases from V and 0 bases from J, with 11 bases between. The CDR3 runs to 14 residues. CDR3 nucleotides: TGTGCCAGTAGTTTAGCGGTTCTCTCCTACGAGCAGTACTTC. It yields the protein CASSLAVLSYEQYF. Filled out from reference TRBV19 and TRBJ2-7, the complete variable domain reads DGGITQSPKYLFRKEGQNVTLSCEQNLNHDAMYWYRQDPGQGLRLIYYSQIVNDFQKGDIAEGYSVSREKKESFPLTVTSAQKNPTAFYLCASSLAVLSYEQYFGPGTRLTVT.

The gene calls are TRBV7-6 and TRBJ2-7, with 8 bases matching TRBD2. CDR1 SGHVS and CDR2 FNYEAQ come from the germline V gene. The CDR3 totals 15 residues. The V and J ends lost 2 bases and 3 bases, in that order; junction bases with no gene match: 6. CDR3 amino acids: CASSLSGSGVYEQYF. CDR3 coding DNA: TGTGCCAGCAGCTTAAGTGGTAGCGGGGTCTACGAGCAGTACTTC.

This sequence joins TRBV9 and TRBJ2-1, with TRBD2 as a possible D gene (6 bases). The CDR3 is made up of 15 amino acids. The V end lost 1 base, the J end lost 2 bases, and 10 bases lay between the germline ends. The V gene's germline CDR1 is SGDLS and CDR2 YYNGEE. As DNA, the CDR3 is TGTGCCAGCAGCGTACTGGGGGAGGCCTACAATGAGCAGTTCTTC. Its protein product is CASSVLGEAYNEQFF.

The chain uses TRBV5-8 and TRBJ2-7; 7 bases line up with TRBD2. Looked up from germline, CDR1 is SGHTS and CDR2 is YDEGEE. This CDR3 has 16 amino acids. The trim removed 7 bases at V and 4 bases at J, leaving 17 bases unmatched. The CDR3, as DNA: TGTGCCAGCGCCTCAGGGCCGAGCGGGGTTCCTTACGAGCAGTACTTC. This translates into CASASGPSGVPYEQYF.

The rearrangement uses TRBV7-9 and TRBJ2-3; perhaps TRBD1 as D (7 bases). The CDR3 extends over 19 amino acids. Trimming removed 7 bases at V and 5 bases at J, with 31 bases between. Per the germline V gene, CDR1 is SEHNR and CDR2 is FQNEAQ (reference sequence). The CDR3 DNA is TGTGCCAGCACCAACCCGGAGGGGGGCGGCAGGGGGACGATAGATACGCAGTATTTT. As protein: CASTNPEGGGRGTIDTQYF.

The gene calls are TRBV6-1 and TRBJ2-3, with 12 bases lining up with TRBD2. Germline V gives CDR1 MNHNS, CDR2 SASEGT. V shed 7 bases and J 6 bases; nucleotides not matched to a gene: 8. CDR3 length equals 15 residues. The CDR3 region is CASTLTSGRGDTQYF. The CDR3 nucleotides read TGTGCCAGCACCCTGACTAGCGGGAGAGGGGATACGCAGTATTTT.

Details on this clone: At one boundary the junction diverges from the germline segment, which might be a read error. V gene TRBV7-9 combines with J gene TRBJ2-7, with D possibly TRBD2 on 5 matching bases. The germline gives CDR1 SEHNR, CDR2 FQNEAQ (reference sequence). There are 16 residues in the CDR3. The CDR3 DNA reads as TGTTCCAGCAGCTTAGGAAGAGGGAGTCAATCCTACGAGCAGTACTTC. Translated: CSSSLGRGSQSYEQYF.

The chain has TRBV11-2 and TRBJ2-1; D is uncertain. The CDR3 loop spans 15 amino acids. Looked up from germline, CDR1 is SGHAT and CDR2 is FQNNGV. V was clipped by 3 bases and J by 6 bases, with 15 bases between them. The CDR3 region is CASSFLPGQVNEQFF. The CDR3 DNA reads TGTGCCAGCAGCTTTCTCCCCGGTCAAGTCAATGAGCAGTTCTTC.